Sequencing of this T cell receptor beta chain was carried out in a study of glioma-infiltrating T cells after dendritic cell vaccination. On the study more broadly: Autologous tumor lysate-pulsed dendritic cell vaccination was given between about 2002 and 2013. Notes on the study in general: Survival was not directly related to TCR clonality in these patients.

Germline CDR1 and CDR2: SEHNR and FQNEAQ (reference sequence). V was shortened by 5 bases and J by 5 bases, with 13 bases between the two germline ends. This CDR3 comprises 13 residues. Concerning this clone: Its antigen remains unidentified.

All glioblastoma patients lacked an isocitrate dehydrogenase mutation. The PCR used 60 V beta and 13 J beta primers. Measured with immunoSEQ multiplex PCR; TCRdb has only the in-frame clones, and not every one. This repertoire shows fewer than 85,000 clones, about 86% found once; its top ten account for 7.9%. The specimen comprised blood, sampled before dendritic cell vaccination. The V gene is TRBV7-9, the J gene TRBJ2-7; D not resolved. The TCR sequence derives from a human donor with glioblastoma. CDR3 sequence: CASSPTFGNEQYF. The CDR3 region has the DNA TGTGCCAGCAGCCCGACTTTTGGCAACGAGCAGTACTTC.